This entry describes one T cell receptor beta chain. Its antigen is currently unknown. The CDR3 consists of 15 residues. Germline V gene sequence: CDR1 MNHNS, CDR2 SASEGT. Trimming took 7 bases from V and 4 from J, leaving 19 bases between them. A multiplex PCR was run with 60 Vbeta primers and 13 Jbeta primers. Using immunoSEQ multiplex PCR, the repertoire was profiled, and TCRdb retains in-frame clones only, with some absent. The sample yields 300,000 or so clones, 70% to 90% seen once. The data stem from a study of cytomegalovirus exposure and HLA in healthy donors. The study, taken as a whole, reports: Presence/absence analyses assumed roughly uniform sequencing depth across donors, which may not hold. Later on, a genetic analysis was performed. It linked a missense variant in DCLRE1C with V- and J-gene trimming of TCR beta.

The J gene is TRBJ1-1, the V gene TRBV6-1, with a tentative D call TRBD1 (5 bases). The TCR sequence derives from a woman in her thirties or forties in good health and CMV-seropositive. Sequenced sample: PBMCs. This CDR3 reads CASTQPRGGGTEAFF. CDR3 DNA sequence: TGTGCCAGCACCCAACCTAGGGGCGGCGGCACTGAAGCTTTCTTT.